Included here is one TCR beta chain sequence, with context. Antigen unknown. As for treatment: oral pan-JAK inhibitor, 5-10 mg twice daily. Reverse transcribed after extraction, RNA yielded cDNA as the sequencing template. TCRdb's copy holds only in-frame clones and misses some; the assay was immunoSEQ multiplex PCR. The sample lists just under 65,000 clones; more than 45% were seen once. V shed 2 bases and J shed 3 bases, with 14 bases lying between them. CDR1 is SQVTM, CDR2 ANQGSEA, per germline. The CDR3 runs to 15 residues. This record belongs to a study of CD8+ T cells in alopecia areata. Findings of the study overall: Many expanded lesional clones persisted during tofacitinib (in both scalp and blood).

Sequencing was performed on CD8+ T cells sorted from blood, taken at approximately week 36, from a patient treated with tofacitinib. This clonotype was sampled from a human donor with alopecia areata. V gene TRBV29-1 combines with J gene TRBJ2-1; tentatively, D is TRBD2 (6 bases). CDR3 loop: CSVEYRESRYNEQFF. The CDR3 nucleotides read TGCAGCGTTGAATACCGGGAGTCCCGCTACAATGAGCAGTTCTTC.